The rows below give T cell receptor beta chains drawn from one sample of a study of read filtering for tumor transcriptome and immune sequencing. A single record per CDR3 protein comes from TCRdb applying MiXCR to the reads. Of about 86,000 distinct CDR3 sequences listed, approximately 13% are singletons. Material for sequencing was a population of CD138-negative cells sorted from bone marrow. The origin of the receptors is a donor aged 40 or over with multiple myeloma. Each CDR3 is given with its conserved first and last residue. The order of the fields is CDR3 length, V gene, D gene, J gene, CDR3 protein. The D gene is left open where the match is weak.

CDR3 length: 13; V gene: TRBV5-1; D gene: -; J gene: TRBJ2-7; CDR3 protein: CASSLAPPYEQYF
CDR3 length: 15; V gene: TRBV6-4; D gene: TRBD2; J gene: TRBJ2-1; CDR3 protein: CASSVSGSTDNEQFF
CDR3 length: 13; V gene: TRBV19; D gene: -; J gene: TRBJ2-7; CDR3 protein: CASSSVAFHEQYF
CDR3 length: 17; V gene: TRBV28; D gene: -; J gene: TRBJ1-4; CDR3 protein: CASSLPAQGKANEKLFF
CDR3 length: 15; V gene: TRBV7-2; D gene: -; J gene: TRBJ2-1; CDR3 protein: CASSLVEGTYNGQFF
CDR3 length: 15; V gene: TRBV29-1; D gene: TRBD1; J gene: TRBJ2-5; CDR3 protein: CSVLGQGGGLETQYF
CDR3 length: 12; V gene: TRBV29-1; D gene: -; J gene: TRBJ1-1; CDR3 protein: CSVPQQNTEVFF
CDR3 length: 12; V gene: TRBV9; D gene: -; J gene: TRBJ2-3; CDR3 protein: CASSVEEDTQYF
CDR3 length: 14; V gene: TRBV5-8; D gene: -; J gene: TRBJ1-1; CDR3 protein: CASSRTLMNTEAFF
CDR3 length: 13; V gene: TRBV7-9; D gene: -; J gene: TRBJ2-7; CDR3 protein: CASSLGQGNEQYF
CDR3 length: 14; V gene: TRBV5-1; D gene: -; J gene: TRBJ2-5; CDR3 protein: CASSYRQDQGTQHF
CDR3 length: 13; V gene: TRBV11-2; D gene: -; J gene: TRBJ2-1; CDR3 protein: CASSTPVDDEQFF
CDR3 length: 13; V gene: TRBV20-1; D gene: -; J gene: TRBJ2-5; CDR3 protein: CSARGGDQETQYF
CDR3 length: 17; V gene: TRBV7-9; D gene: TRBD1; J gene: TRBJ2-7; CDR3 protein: CASSYTPRQGLGDEQYF
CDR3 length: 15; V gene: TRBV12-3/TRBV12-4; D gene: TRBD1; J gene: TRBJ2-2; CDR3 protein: CASSQTGVGTGELFF
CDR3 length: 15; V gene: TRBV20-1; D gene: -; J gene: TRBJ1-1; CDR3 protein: CSATGLFGLNTEAFF
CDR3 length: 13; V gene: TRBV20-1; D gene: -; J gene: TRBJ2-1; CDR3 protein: CSASPSFDNEQFF
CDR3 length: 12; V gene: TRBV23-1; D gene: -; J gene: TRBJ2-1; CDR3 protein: CARGAGVDEQFF
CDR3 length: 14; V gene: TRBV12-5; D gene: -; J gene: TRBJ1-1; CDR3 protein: CASAPGRMNTEAFF
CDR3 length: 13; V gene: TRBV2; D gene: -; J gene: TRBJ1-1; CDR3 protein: CASSDRIYTEAFF
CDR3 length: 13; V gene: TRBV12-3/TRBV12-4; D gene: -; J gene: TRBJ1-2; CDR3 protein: CASSLTPNYGYTF
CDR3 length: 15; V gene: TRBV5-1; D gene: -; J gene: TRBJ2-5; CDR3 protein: CASSWEGDPRETQYF
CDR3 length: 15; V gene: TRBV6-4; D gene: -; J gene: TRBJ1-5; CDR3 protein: CASTLRQYSNQPQHF
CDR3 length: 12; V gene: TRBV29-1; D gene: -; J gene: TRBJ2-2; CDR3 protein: CSVTGNTGELFF
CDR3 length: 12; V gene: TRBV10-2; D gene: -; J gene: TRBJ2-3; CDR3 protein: CASKDVTDTQYF
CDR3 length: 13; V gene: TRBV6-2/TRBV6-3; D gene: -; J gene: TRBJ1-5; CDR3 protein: CASSYRDNQPQRF
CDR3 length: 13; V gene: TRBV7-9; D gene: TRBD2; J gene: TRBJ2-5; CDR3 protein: CASSQAGGETQYF
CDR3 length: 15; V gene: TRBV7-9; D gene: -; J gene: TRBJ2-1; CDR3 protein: CASSRAAPKEGEQFF
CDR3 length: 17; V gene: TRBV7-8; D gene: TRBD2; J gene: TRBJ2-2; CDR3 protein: CASSFKEREGGTGELFF
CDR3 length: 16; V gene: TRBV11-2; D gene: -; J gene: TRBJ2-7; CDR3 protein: CASSPRPERAGTSRDF
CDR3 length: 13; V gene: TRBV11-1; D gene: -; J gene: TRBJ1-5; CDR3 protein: CASSLEAGLPQHF
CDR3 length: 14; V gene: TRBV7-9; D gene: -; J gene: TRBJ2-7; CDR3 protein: CASSFPGVGYEQYF
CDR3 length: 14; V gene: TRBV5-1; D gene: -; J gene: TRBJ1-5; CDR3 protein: CASSAVQGDQPQHF
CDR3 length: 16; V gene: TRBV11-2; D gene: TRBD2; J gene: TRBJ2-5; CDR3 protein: CASSLDWTGLGATQYF
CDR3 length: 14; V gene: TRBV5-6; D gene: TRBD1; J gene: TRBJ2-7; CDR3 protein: CASSFLDRSYEQYF
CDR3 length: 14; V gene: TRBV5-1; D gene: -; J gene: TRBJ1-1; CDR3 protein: CASSLQGQNTEAFF
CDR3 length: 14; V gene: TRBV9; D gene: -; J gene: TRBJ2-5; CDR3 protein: CASSVYWGQETQYF
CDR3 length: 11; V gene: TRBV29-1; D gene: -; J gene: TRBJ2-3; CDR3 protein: CSVAYTDTQYF
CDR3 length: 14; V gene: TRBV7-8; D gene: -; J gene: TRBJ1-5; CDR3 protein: CASSPAGGNQPQHF
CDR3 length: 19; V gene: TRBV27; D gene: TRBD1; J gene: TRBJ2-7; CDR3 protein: CASSPKAGTGSLGVYEQYF
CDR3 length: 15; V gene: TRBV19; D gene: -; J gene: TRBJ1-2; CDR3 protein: CASQLGAGGSYGYTF
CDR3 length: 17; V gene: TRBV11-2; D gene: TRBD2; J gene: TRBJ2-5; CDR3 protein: CASSPGVTSGIQETQYF